This is a list of T cell receptor beta chains from one sample in a study of blood T cell repertoires in COVID-19. Repertoires were generated with immunoSEQ multiplex PCR, while TCRdb's copy carries only in-frame clones and drops some. The data contain 150,000 to 200,000 clones, 83% of them seen just once; the ten biggest clones take up about 1.6%. Sequenced sample: peripheral blood. The origin of the receptors is a human donor in a cohort sampled during active COVID-19. Each CDR3 is given with its conserved first and last residue. The order of the fields is clone size, V gene, J gene, D gene, CDR3 protein. The D gene is left open where the match is weak. The size entry is marked missing in some rows and otherwise reads once, few, many or a size class.

clone size: -; V gene: TRBV19; J gene: TRBJ2-7; D gene: -; CDR3 protein: CASSPRAGSYEQYF
clone size: -; V gene: TRBV6-4; J gene: TRBJ1-1; D gene: -; CDR3 protein: CASSDRANTEAFF
clone size: -; V gene: TRBV27; J gene: TRBJ1-3; D gene: TRBD1; CDR3 protein: CASSSGVTGPGNTIYF
clone size: -; V gene: TRBV6-1; J gene: TRBJ1-3; D gene: TRBD1; CDR3 protein: CASSADYASGTGGNTIYF
clone size: -; V gene: TRBV19; J gene: TRBJ2-7; D gene: TRBD1; CDR3 protein: CASKGAGSSYEQYF
clone size: -; V gene: TRBV2; J gene: TRBJ1-2; D gene: -; CDR3 protein: CASSETGAKGYGYTF
clone size: -; V gene: TRBV18; J gene: TRBJ1-1; D gene: TRBD1; CDR3 protein: CASSPVLPGQGAIAFF
clone size: -; V gene: TRBV28; J gene: TRBJ1-2; D gene: -; CDR3 protein: CASLSPGQTYGYTF
clone size: -; V gene: TRBV6-2/TRBV6-3; J gene: TRBJ2-2; D gene: -; CDR3 protein: CASSYEGRGARELFF
clone size: -; V gene: TRBV10-2; J gene: TRBJ2-1; D gene: -; CDR3 protein: CASSPTSYNEQFF
clone size: once; V gene: TRBV12-3/TRBV12-4; J gene: TRBJ2-7; D gene: -; CDR3 protein: CASSQGGYEQYF
clone size: -; V gene: TRBV6-6; J gene: TRBJ1-5; D gene: TRBD1; CDR3 protein: CASSRRGQGAPPTANQPQHF
clone size: -; V gene: TRBV18; J gene: TRBJ1-1; D gene: -; CDR3 protein: CASSGPRGTEAFF
clone size: -; V gene: TRBV7-2; J gene: TRBJ2-7; D gene: TRBD2; CDR3 protein: CASSSGLAGVHEQYF
clone size: -; V gene: TRBV11-2; J gene: TRBJ1-3; D gene: TRBD1; CDR3 protein: CASSLERGTAGNTIYF
clone size: -; V gene: TRBV6-6; J gene: TRBJ2-7; D gene: TRBD1; CDR3 protein: CASTQGAGGGREQYF
clone size: -; V gene: TRBV6-2/TRBV6-3; J gene: TRBJ1-2; D gene: -; CDR3 protein: CASSLPQNSRSFYGYTF
clone size: -; V gene: TRBV6-5; J gene: TRBJ1-1; D gene: -; CDR3 protein: CASWGAEAFF
clone size: once; V gene: TRBV19; J gene: TRBJ1-5; D gene: TRBD1; CDR3 protein: CASSIGPGGQPQHF
clone size: once; V gene: TRBV28; J gene: TRBJ1-2; D gene: -; CDR3 protein: CASSLAQVLRGYTF
clone size: -; V gene: TRBV7-6; J gene: TRBJ2-7; D gene: TRBD1; CDR3 protein: CASSPGQGAYEQYF
clone size: -; V gene: TRBV5-1; J gene: TRBJ2-7; D gene: TRBD1; CDR3 protein: CASSGQGYEQYF
clone size: once; V gene: TRBV21-1; J gene: TRBJ2-5; D gene: -; CDR3 protein: CASSKDLAERRETQYF
clone size: -; V gene: TRBV6-5; J gene: TRBJ1-2; D gene: -; CDR3 protein: CASTAGGIYGYTF
clone size: -; V gene: TRBV6-5; J gene: TRBJ1-1; D gene: -; CDR3 protein: CASSYAGYTEAFF
clone size: -; V gene: TRBV19; J gene: TRBJ1-6; D gene: TRBD1; CDR3 protein: CASSIPGTGLSPLHF
clone size: -; V gene: TRBV7-9; J gene: TRBJ2-7; D gene: TRBD2; CDR3 protein: CASSQSGAPSYEQYF
clone size: -; V gene: TRBV23-1; J gene: TRBJ1-1; D gene: -; CDR3 protein: CASSHRGGTEAFF
clone size: few; V gene: TRBV24-1; J gene: TRBJ2-6; D gene: TRBD1; CDR3 protein: CATSDPGTGISGANVLTF
clone size: -; V gene: TRBV5-4; J gene: TRBJ2-1; D gene: TRBD2; CDR3 protein: CASSPGTSGLSYNEQFF
clone size: -; V gene: TRBV3-1/TRBV3-2; J gene: TRBJ2-1; D gene: -; CDR3 protein: CASSQGVSNEQFF
clone size: -; V gene: TRBV19; J gene: TRBJ1-1; D gene: TRBD1; CDR3 protein: CASSVRDRGRGTEAFF
clone size: -; V gene: TRBV19; J gene: TRBJ2-6; D gene: -; CDR3 protein: CASSPREVGANVLTF
clone size: -; V gene: TRBV5-4; J gene: TRBJ2-1; D gene: TRBD2; CDR3 protein: CASSNGLAGGGGYNEQFF